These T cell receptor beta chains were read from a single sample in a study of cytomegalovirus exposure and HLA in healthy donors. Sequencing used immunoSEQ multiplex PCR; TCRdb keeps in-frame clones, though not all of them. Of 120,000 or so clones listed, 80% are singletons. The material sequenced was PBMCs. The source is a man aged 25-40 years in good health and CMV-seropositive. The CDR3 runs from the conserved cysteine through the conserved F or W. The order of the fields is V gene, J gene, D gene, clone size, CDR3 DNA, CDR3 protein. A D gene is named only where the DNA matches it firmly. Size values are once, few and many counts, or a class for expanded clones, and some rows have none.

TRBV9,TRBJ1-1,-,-,TGTGCCAGCAGGGGCTTAAGTTGGCGTGAGAACACTGAAGCTTTCTTT,CASRGLSWRENTEAFF
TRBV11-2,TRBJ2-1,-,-,TGTGCCAGCAGCTTAGGTGGGGGGGCGGAGCAGTTCTTC,CASSLGGGAEQFF
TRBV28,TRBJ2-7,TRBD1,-,TGTGCCAGCAAGACCGGGACAGGACCCTACGAGCAGTACTTC,CASKTGTGPYEQYF
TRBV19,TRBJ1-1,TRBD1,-,TGTGCCAGTAGTGGGACAGGGGCTTCTGAAGCTTTCTTT,CASSGTGASEAFF
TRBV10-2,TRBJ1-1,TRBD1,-,TGCGCCAGCAGTGAGGTGGGGACAGGGGTTACTGAAGCTTTCTTT,CASSEVGTGVTEAFF
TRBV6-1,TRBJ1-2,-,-,TGTGCCAGCAGTGAGAACAGGGTTCCCTATGGCTACACCTTC,CASSENRVPYGYTF
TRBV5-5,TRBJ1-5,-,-,TGTGCCAGCAGCCCCCGACAGGGCAATCAGCCCCAGCATTTT,CASSPRQGNQPQHF
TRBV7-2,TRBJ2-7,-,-,TGTGCCAGCAGCCCTAGTGGCAGGGTAGTCTCCTACGAGCAGTACTTC,CASSPSGRVVSYEQYF
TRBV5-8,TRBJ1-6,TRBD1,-,TGTGCCAGCAGCCTGACAGGGGGCGAGGGTCGTAGCTATTCACCCCTCCACTTT,CASSLTGGEGRSYSPLHF
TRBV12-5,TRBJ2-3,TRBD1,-,TGTGCTAGTGGTTTGGCCCGATTGGGACAGAGGGCAGATACGCAGTATTTT,CASGLARLGQRADTQYF
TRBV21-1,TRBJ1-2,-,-,TGTGCCAGCAGCAAAGGAGCGGATCCGGGGTCCCACTATGGCTACACCTTC,CASSKGADPGSHYGYTF
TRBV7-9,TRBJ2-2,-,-,TGTGCCTTTAGGGGCGGAGACACCGGGGAGCTGTTTTTT,CAFRGGDTGELFF
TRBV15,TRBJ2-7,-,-,TGTGCCACCAGCAGAGACCCAGGGCCGGACTACGAGCAGTACTTC,CATSRDPGPDYEQYF
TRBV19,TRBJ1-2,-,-,TGTGCCAGTAGTATACAGTTTTACTATGGCTACACCTTC,CASSIQFYYGYTF
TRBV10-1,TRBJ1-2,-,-,TGCGCCAGCAGCACAGGGAAGGACTATGGCTACACCTTC,CASSTGKDYGYTF
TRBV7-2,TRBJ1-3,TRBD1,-,TGTGCCAGCAGCTTAGGGAGTAGGAGGGGGCAAGGAAACACCATATATTTT,CASSLGSRRGQGNTIYF
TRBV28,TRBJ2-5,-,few,TGTGCCAGCAGTTCAAGCCAGGGGCGAAGAGGGACCCAGTACTTC,CASSSSQGRRGTQYF
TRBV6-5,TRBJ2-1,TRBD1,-,TGTGCCAGCAGTTCGGGACAGGGTGTCAATGAGCAGTTCTTC,CASSSGQGVNEQFF
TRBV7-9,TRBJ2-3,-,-,TGTGCCAGCAGCTCCCAGGGATCTCCAGATACGCAGTATTTT,CASSSQGSPDTQYF
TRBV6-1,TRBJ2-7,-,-,TGTGCCAGCAGCGAATGGCAGGGGTCCTCCTACGAGCAGTACTTC,CASSEWQGSSYEQYF
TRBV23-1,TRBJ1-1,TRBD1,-,TGCGCCAGCAGTCGGGACAGGGGGCGAGACCGGACTGAAGCTTTCTTT,CASSRDRGRDRTEAFF
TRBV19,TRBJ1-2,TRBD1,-,TGTGCCAGTAGTTTTAACAGGGGGCTTTTTAATGGCTACACCTTC,CASSFNRGLFNGYTF
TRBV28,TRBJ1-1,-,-,TGTGCCAGCAGTTTATCCAGGGTCGGCATGAACACTGAAGCTTTCTTT,CASSLSRVGMNTEAFF
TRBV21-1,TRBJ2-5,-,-,TGTGCCAGCAGCAAAATCCCCATACGTCGGACAGACAGTAAGTACTTC,CASSKIPIRRTDSKYF
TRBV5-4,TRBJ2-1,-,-,TGTGCCAGCAGCTTGGAGGGGGTCTCCTACAATGAGCAGTTCTTC,CASSLEGVSYNEQFF
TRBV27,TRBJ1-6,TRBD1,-,TGTGCCAGCAGTTTGGGGACAGAGAATTCACCCCTCCACTTT,CASSLGTENSPLHF
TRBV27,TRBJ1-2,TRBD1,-,TGTGCCAGCAGTGCGCTTACCACGGGACAGGGGGGAAATGGCTACACCTTC,CASSALTTGQGGNGYTF
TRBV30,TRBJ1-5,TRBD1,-,TGTGCCTGGAGTGTACCCCTGACAGGGGAGACGCCCCAGCATTTT,CAWSVPLTGETPQHF
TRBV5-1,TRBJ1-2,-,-,TGCGCCAGCAGCCGGGACTTAGATATCAGTGGCTACACCTTC,CASSRDLDISGYTF
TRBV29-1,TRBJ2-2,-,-,TGCAGCGTTGAAGCGGGGTTGGGTACCGGGGAGCTGTTTTTT,CSVEAGLGTGELFF
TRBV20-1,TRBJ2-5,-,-,TGCAGTGCCGGGGAAGAGACCCAGTACTTC,CSAGEETQYF
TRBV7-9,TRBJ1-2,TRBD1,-,TGTGCCAGCAGCGGGAACAGGGGGCCCCGGGGCTATGGCTACACCTTC,CASSGNRGPRGYGYTF
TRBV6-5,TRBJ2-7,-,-,TGTGCCAGCAGTCTTGGACTCCAGACCTACGAGCAGTACTTC,CASSLGLQTYEQYF
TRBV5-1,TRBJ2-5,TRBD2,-,TGCGCCAGCAGCTCGCTAGCGGGGGGGGTCCAAGAGACCCAGTACTTC,CASSSLAGGVQETQYF
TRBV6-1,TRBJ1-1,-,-,TGTGCCAGCAGTCCCCTAGGGGAACGGCAGGAAGCTTTCTTT,CASSPLGERQEAFF
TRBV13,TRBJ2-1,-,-,TGTGCCAGCAGCTGGATCATCCCAGGGGCCTCCTACAATGAGCAGTTCTTC,CASSWIIPGASYNEQFF
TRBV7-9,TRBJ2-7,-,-,TGTGCCAGCAGTTCCGGGACAAGGACCTACGAGCAGTACTTC,CASSSGTRTYEQYF
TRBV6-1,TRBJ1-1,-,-,TGTGCCAGCAGTGGTCGCAGGGCCGACACTGAAGCTTTCTTT,CASSGRRADTEAFF
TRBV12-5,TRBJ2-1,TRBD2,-,TGTGCTAGTGGTTTGACATTCGGACTAGCGGGGGAGACCCCCGTCAGGGATGAGCAGTTCTTC,CASGLTFGLAGETPVRDEQFF
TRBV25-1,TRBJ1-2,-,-,TGTGCCAGCAGTGAATTGAACCCGGGGAAGGCCTATGGCTACACCTTC,CASSELNPGKAYGYTF
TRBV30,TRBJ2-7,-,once,TGTGCCTGGGTGGGGGGGCGGAACGAGCAGTACTTC,CAWVGGRNEQYF
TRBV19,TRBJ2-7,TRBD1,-,TGTGCCAGTAGTATAGATATGGGACAGAGTTACGAGCAGTACTTC,CASSIDMGQSYEQYF
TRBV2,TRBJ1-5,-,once,TGTGCCAGCAGGCCAGGGGGCAATCAGCCCCAGCATTTT,CASRPGGNQPQHF
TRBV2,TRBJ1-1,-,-,TGTGCCAGCAGATTCAACAGGGCTGAAGCTTTCTTT,CASRFNRAEAFF
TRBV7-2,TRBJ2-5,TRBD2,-,TGTGCCAGCAGCACAAGGACTAGCGGGGGGGGTGAGCAGTACTTC,CASSTRTSGGGEQYF